These 23 T cell receptor beta chains were sequenced from one sample in a study of blood T cell repertoires in COVID-19. Libraries were prepared by immunoSEQ multiplex PCR; TCRdb keeps only in-frame clonotypes and omits some of them. The sample holds about 58,000 clones, 90% seen once. The specimen sequenced was peripheral blood. These receptor sequences come from a man in his sixties with active COVID-19.

This chain joins TRBV5-4 and TRBJ1-6, with D maybe TRBD1 (5 bases). CDR3 size: 15 residues. Germline V gives CDR1 SGHNT, CDR2 YYREEE (reference sequence). V gave up 4 bases and J gave up 7 bases, with 15 bases separating them. CDR3 region: CASSPGGEVNSPLHF. CDR3 bases: TGTGCCAGCAGCCCCGGGGGGGAAGTCAATTCACCCCTCCACTTT.

The rearrangement joins TRBV25-1 to TRBJ2-7; 7 positions match TRBD1. CDR1 and CDR2 (germline): MGHDK, SYGVNS. V lost 4 bases to trimming and J lost 3 bases; unmatched junction nucleotides: 6. The CDR3 loop spans 14 amino acids. The CDR3: CASSVPGQLYEQYF. CDR3 DNA: TGTGCCAGCAGTGTACCGGGACAGCTCTACGAGCAGTACTTC.

The chain couples TRBV2 to TRBJ1-1; 7 positions match TRBD1. Germline V gives CDR1 SNHLY, CDR2 FYNNEI. With V trimmed by 5 bases and J by 5 bases, 8 bases remained unmatched. This CDR3 has 14 residues. CDR3 coding DNA: TGTGCCAGCAGTCTAACAGGGGTATGGACTGAAGCTTTCTTT. Amino acids: CASSLTGVWTEAFF.

The chain couples TRBV6-2 or TRBV6-3 to TRBJ2-2; TRBD2 agrees at 7 bases. The J segment lost 7 bases and the V segment lost 7 bases, leaving 18 bases of the junction unmatched. CDR1 and CDR2 from the germline V gene are MNHEY and SVGEGT. The CDR3 totals 17 residues. The CDR3 here is CASTPWGGGRPGGELFF. The CDR3 region has the DNA TGTGCCAGCACCCCCTGGGGGGGAGGGCGACCCGGCGGGGAGCTGTTTTTT.

The chain has TRBV10-2 and TRBJ2-3; 10 positions match TRBD2. V shed 6 bases and J 6 bases; nucleotides not matched to a gene: 3. Germline CDR1 is WSHSY and CDR2 is SAAADI. This CDR3 region has 13 residues. The CDR3 sequence: CASRPAGGDTQYF. The CDR3, as DNA: TGCGCCAGCAGACCAGCGGGAGGGGATACGCAGTATTTT.

This chain connects TRBV2 to TRBJ2-3, with D perhaps TRBD2 (7 bases). Deletions cut 9 bases from V and 3 bases from J, with 16 bases between. Germline-derived CDR1 and CDR2 are SNHLY and FYNNEI. The CDR3 is 14 residues long. CDR3: CARNPGGRTDTQYF. For the CDR3, the DNA is TGTGCCAGGAACCCGGGGGGCAGGACAGATACGCAGTATTTT.

This clone was detected once. This chain uses TRBV28 with TRBJ1-2; weak D call: TRBD1 (6 bases). This CDR3 is 14 amino acids long. Germline-derived CDR1 and CDR2 are MDHEN and SYDVKM. The germline V and J ends were trimmed by 3 bases and 4 bases, with 12 bases remaining between them. The CDR3 DNA reads as TGTGCCAGCAGTTTCCCAGGGGAGTCCTATGGCTACACCTTC. This gives the protein CASSFPGESYGYTF.

CDR3 protein: CASSSSGGAGEQFF. The DNA for the CDR3 is TGTGCCAGCAGTTCTAGCGGGGGGGCCGGTGAGCAGTTCTTC. This sequence joins TRBV27 and TRBJ2-1; 12 nucleotides line up with TRBD2. The CDR3 spans 14 residues. The germline V gene has CDR1 MNHEY and CDR2 SMNVEV (reference sequence). V lost 4 bases, J lost 9 bases, and 4 bases stayed unmatched.

V usage is TRBV4-3 and J usage is TRBJ2-3; weak D call: TRBD2 (5 bases). The CDR3 runs 18 residues. V dropped 0 bases and J dropped 3 bases, with 19 bases sitting between them. Germline CDR1 LGHNA, CDR2 YSLEER. CDR3 DNA sequence: TGCGCCAGCAGCCAAGATATCCCAACGGGAACGATGACAGATACGCAGTATTTT. Protein: CASSQDIPTGTMTDTQYF.

The V and J genes are TRBV6-5 and TRBJ1-2, with D maybe TRBD1 (6 bases). The germline V gene encodes CDR1 MNHEY and CDR2 SVGAGI. Trimming shortened V by 8 bases and J by 8 bases, and 15 bases separated the two germline ends. The CDR3 length is 12 residues. This CDR3 reads CASGFGGAGYTF. The CDR3 bases are TGTGCCAGCGGATTTGGGGGCGCGGGCTACACCTTC.

The chain has TRBV7-6 and TRBJ1-1; 10 bases align to TRBD1. The CDR3 contains 13 residues. Germline V lookup: CDR1 SGHVS, CDR2 FNYEAQ. V shed 5 bases, J shed 7 bases, and the junction held 4 bases outside the gene matches. CDR3 DNA: TGTGCCAGCAGCGTTAGGACAGGGGGTGAAGCTTTCTTT. Translated, it gives CASSVRTGGEAFF.

The chain is built from TRBV10-3 and TRBJ2-3; 9 nucleotides align to TRBD2. This CDR3 contains 14 residues. With V trimmed by 11 bases and J by 10 bases, 16 bases remained unmatched. Per germline, CDR1 ENHRY and CDR2 SYGVKD. CDR3 amino acids: CAVGAGVAGESQYF. The DNA of the CDR3 is TGTGCCGTTGGGGCGGGGGTAGCGGGAGAATCGCAGTATTTT.

V is TRBV24-1 and J is TRBJ2-5; D possibly corresponds to TRBD1 (6 bases). The V gene lost 5 bases and the J gene lost 5 bases, with 20 bases spanning the gap. Germline lookup yields CDR1 KGHDR and CDR2 SFDVKD. The CDR3 is 16 residues long. The CDR3 is CATSGHHPAQGETQYF. The DNA for the CDR3 is TGTGCCACCAGTGGCCACCACCCAGCTCAGGGGGAGACCCAGTACTTC.

The chain combines TRBV7-2 with TRBJ2-7, with 10 bases matching TRBD1. Germline CDR1 is SGHTA and CDR2 is FQGNSA. The trim removed 6 bases at V and 0 bases at J, leaving 5 bases unmatched. The length of the CDR3 is 15 residues. As DNA, the CDR3 is TGTGCCAGCAGGGAGGGACAGGGGAACTCCTACGAGCAGTACTTC. Protein: CASREGQGNSYEQYF.

V is TRBV4-1 and J is TRBJ2-7; tentative D call: TRBD1 (6 bases). Trimming shortened V by 0 bases and J by 1 base, and 13 bases separated the two germline ends. The CDR3 contains 16 residues. In germline, CDR1 is MGHRA, CDR2 YSYEKL. CDR3 loop: CASSQDRQEGSYEQYF. CDR3 nucleotides: TGCGCCAGCAGCCAAGATCGACAGGAAGGGTCCTACGAGCAGTACTTC.

J is TRBJ2-5 and V is TRBV5-5; D not resolved. The germline V gene has CDR1 SGHKS and CDR2 YYEKEE (reference sequence). Trimming took 2 bases from V and 5 from J, leaving 7 bases between them. The CDR3 sequence is 12 residues long. Written as DNA, the CDR3 is TGTGCCAGCAGCTTATCTAGGGAGACCCAGTACTTC. Translation gives CASSLSRETQYF.

V gene TRBV27 combines with J gene TRBJ1-2; no definite D call. The V gene lost 3 bases and the J gene lost 0 bases, with 8 bases spanning the gap. Per germline, CDR1 MNHEY and CDR2 SMNVEV (reference sequence). This CDR3 has 14 residues. CDR3 nucleotide sequence: TGTGCCAGCAGTTTCGCGGGTGCTAACTATGGCTACACCTTC. This sequence encodes CASSFAGANYGYTF.

The chain employs TRBV29-1 and TRBJ2-1; a weak D match, TRBD2 (5 bases). Trimming took off 3 bases at V and 7 bases at J, with 10 bases between the two ends. This CDR3 has 12 amino acids. CDR1 SQVTM and CDR2 ANQGSEA come from the germline V gene. The CDR3 reads CSVDWRGNEQFF. The CDR3 DNA follows: TGCAGCGTTGACTGGAGAGGGAATGAGCAGTTCTTC.

The rearrangement uses TRBV7-3 and TRBJ2-1; TRBD2 might be the D (5 bases). CDR1 and CDR2 from the germline V gene are SGHTA and FQGTGA. The V gene lost 4 bases and the J gene lost 9 bases, with 13 bases spanning the gap. The CDR3 is 13 residues long. The CDR3 sequence is CASSSEGISEQFF. The CDR3 nucleotides are TGTGCCAGCAGCTCCGAGGGTATCTCTGAGCAGTTCTTC.

The chain employs TRBV29-1 and TRBJ2-2; 10 nucleotides align to TRBD2. CDR3 length: 15 residues. V was pared by 4 bases and J by 3 bases, with 5 bases of the junction left unmatched. Germline CDR1 is SQVTM and CDR2 is ANQGSEA. The CDR3 DNA sequence: TGCAGCGTTGGGGCTAGCGGGGGATACACCGGGGAGCTGTTTTTT. Amino acid sequence: CSVGASGGYTGELFF.

V usage is TRBV9 and J usage is TRBJ2-7; the match to TRBD2 covers 15 bases. Looked up from germline, CDR1 is SGDLS and CDR2 is YYNGEE. The J segment lost 2 bases and the V segment lost 3 bases, leaving 9 bases of the junction unmatched. The CDR3 runs to 18 residues. This chain's CDR3 is CASSEGTSGRMKTYEQYF. In DNA, the CDR3 is TGTGCCAGCAGCGAAGGGACTAGCGGGAGGATGAAGACCTACGAGCAGTACTTC.

CDR3 in DNA: TGTGCCAGCAGCCCCCTGGGGAGCGGGAGGGCCCATGAGCAGTTCTTC. Translation: CASSPLGSGRAHEQFF. This chain connects TRBV7-8 to TRBJ2-1; 10 nucleotides line up with TRBD2. CDR3 length: 16 residues. The ends lost 5 bases at V and 8 bases at J; junction bases unmatched: 12. Per the germline V gene, CDR1 is SGHVS and CDR2 is FQNEAQ.

V gene TRBV10-2 combines with J gene TRBJ1-1, with TRBD1 as a possible D gene (6 bases). The CDR3 spans 12 residues. Deletions cut 8 bases from V and 8 bases from J, with 15 bases between. Germline values: CDR1 WSHSY, CDR2 SAAADI. The CDR3 coding sequence is TGCGCCAGCCGGTCGATCCAGGGGGAAGCTTTCTTT. Residues: CASRSIQGEAFF.